These 22 T cell receptor beta chains were sequenced from one sample in a study of blood T cell repertoires in COVID-19 (dated by TCRdb to 2018 to 2021). Receptors were amplified or captured by the immunoSEQ multiplex PCR assay. TCRdb limited this immuneACCESS table to in-frame rearrangements with V and J called. A share of clones is missing; checked studies link under half to unresolved V genes, and the rest is unexplained. Recorded for this sample are 150,000 to 200,000 clones; 75% to 90% of them occurred a single time. 2.1% of the sample is held by the ten biggest clonotypes. What was sequenced was peripheral blood. The receptors stem from a man between 70 and 80 years old with active or convalescent COVID-19.

This clone showed up just a few times. J is TRBJ2-5 and V is TRBV30; TRBD2 matches at 11 bases. The V segment lost 4 bases and the J segment 2 bases; nucleotides outside the gene matches: 9. This CDR3 has 16 residues. The germline CDR1 and CDR2 sequences are GTSNPN and SVGIG (reference sequence). CDR3 sequence reads: CAWTRLAGSVQETQYF. The CDR3 DNA is TGTGCCTGGACGAGACTAGCGGGAAGTGTTCAAGAGACCCAGTACTTC.

The chain joins TRBV2 to TRBJ1-1; D remains ambiguous. CDR1 is SNHLY, CDR2 FYNNEI, per germline. V lost 3 bases and J 0 bases, leaving 8 bases between the germline ends. The CDR3 extends over 14 amino acids. In nucleotides, the CDR3 is TGTGCCAGCAGTGACGAGTTTATGAACACTGAAGCTTTCTTT. Residues: CASSDEFMNTEAFF.

The gene calls are TRBV15 and TRBJ2-3; D remains ambiguous. The CDR3 length is 14 residues. With 3 bases removed from V and 6 bases from J, the gap between germline ends came to 13 bases. The germline V gene encodes CDR1 LNHNV and CDR2 YYDKDF (reference sequence). The CDR3 nucleotides are TGTGCCACCAGCAGGCCCGGGTCATCGGATACGCAGTATTTT. Amino acid sequence: CATSRPGSSDTQYF.

This clone has a handful of counts. The chain's CDR3 is CASSEDSPSTDTQYF. In nucleotides, the CDR3 is TGTGCCAGCAGTGAAGACAGCCCTAGCACAGATACGCAGTATTTT. The chain carries TRBV25-1 and TRBJ2-3; tentatively, D is TRBD1 (5 bases). V was cut by 2 bases and J by 0 bases, with 9 bases left in between. The CDR3 consists of 15 residues. Germline V CDR1 and CDR2: MGHDK, SYGVNS. Drawing the rest from reference TRBV25-1 and TRBJ2-3, the complete variable domain is EADIYQTPRYLVIGTGKKITLECSQTMGHDKMYWYQQDPGMELHLIHYSYGVNSTEKGDLSSESTVSRIRTEHFPLTLESARPSHTSQYLCASSEDSPSTDTQYFGPGTRLTVL.

The V gene is TRBV27, the J gene TRBJ2-1, with TRBD2 identical over 8 bases. Germline V gives CDR1 MNHEY, CDR2 SMNVEV (reference sequence). The CDR3 is 18 amino acids. The V and J ends lost 5 bases and 3 bases, in that order; junction bases with no gene match: 15. The CDR3, as DNA: TGTGCCAGCAGTCCCCTTCTCGGGAGGGCCGGACTCTACAATGAGCAGTTCTTC. Amino acid sequence: CASSPLLGRAGLYNEQFF.

This chain joins TRBV6-2 or TRBV6-3 and TRBJ2-3; D perhaps matches TRBD2 (5 bases). This CDR3 region has 14 residues. V was cut by 2 bases and J by 1 base, with 7 bases left in between. Germline-derived CDR1 and CDR2 are MNHEY and SVGEGT. The CDR3, as DNA: TGTGCCAGCAGTTACGAGGGAGGCACAGATACGCAGTATTTT. It codes for CASSYEGGTDTQYF.

The chain employs TRBV2 and TRBJ1-6; no firm D call. The V gene's germline CDR1 is SNHLY and CDR2 FYNNEI. Trimming removed 5 bases from V and 6 bases from J, with 14 bases in between. The CDR3 has 15 amino acids. This CDR3 is CASSPPEGSNSPLHF. The CDR3 region has the DNA TGTGCCAGCAGTCCACCGGAGGGATCTAATTCACCCCTCCACTTT. The variable domain in full, with the rest retrieved from reference TRBV2 and TRBJ1-6, is EPEVTQTPSHQVTQMGQEVILRCVPISNHLYFYWYRQILGQKVEFLVSFYNNEISEKSEIFDDQFSVERPDGSNFTLKIRSTKLEDSAMYFCASSPPEGSNSPLHFGNGTRLTVT.

This chain links TRBV28 with TRBJ1-2; D is uncertain. Germline values: CDR1 MDHEN, CDR2 SYDVKM. The V end lost 2 bases, the J end lost 4 bases, and 11 bases lay between the germline ends. This CDR3 contains 14 residues. Here the CDR3 reads CASSLVLESYGYTF. Here the CDR3 DNA reads TGTGCCAGCAGTTTAGTTTTGGAGAGCTATGGCTACACCTTC.

This clone was picked up a small number of times. V is TRBV15 and J is TRBJ1-4; D uncertain. Germline-derived CDR1 and CDR2 are LNHNV and YYDKDF (reference sequence). This CDR3 has 13 amino acids. V was pared by 3 bases and J by 3 bases, with 5 bases between. CDR3 in amino acids: CATSRRANEKLFF. The CDR3 DNA follows: TGTGCCACCAGCAGGCGGGCTAATGAAAAACTGTTTTTT.

The chain recombines TRBV19 with TRBJ2-4; 7 bases are shared with TRBD1. CDR3 length equals 15 residues. The V and J ends lost 6 bases and 2 bases, in that order; junction bases with no gene match: 7. Looked up from germline, CDR1 is LNHDA and CDR2 is SQIVND (reference sequence). CDR3 bases: TGTGCCAGTAGCACCCGACAGGGTACCAAAAACATTCAGTACTTC. Translated: CASSTRQGTKNIQYF.

The chain links TRBV7-9 to TRBJ1-1; no firm D call. CDR3 size: 14 residues. Deletions cut 4 bases from V and 4 bases from J, with 13 bases between. Per germline, CDR1 SEHNR and CDR2 FQNEAQ (reference sequence). This CDR3 is CASSSSDAGTEAFF. CDR3 in DNA: TGTGCCAGCAGCTCCTCCGACGCGGGCACTGAAGCTTTCTTT. Complete variable domain (other parts from reference TRBV7-9 and TRBJ1-1): DTGVSQNPRHKITKRGQNVTFRCDPISEHNRLYWYRQTLGQGPEFLTYFQNEAQLEKSRLLSDRFSAERPKGSFSTLEIQRTEQGDSAMYLCASSSSDAGTEAFFGQGTRLTVV.

CDR3 sequence: CAIGQGVSAGELFF. Here the CDR3 DNA reads TGTGCCATCGGACAGGGGGTTTCAGCCGGGGAGCTGTTTTTT. The V gene is TRBV3-1 (or the pseudogene TRBV3-2), the J gene TRBJ2-2; the match to TRBD1 covers 10 bases. V dropped 10 bases and J dropped 6; count of bases not matched to a gene: 8. CDR1 LGHDT and CDR2 YNNKEL come from the germline V gene (reference sequence). The CDR3 extends over 14 amino acids.

This rearrangement joins TRBV5-1 to TRBJ2-2; 16 nucleotides line up with TRBD2. CDR3 length: 17 amino acids. Germline lookup yields CDR1 SGHRS and CDR2 YFSETQ. Trimming cost V 4 bases and J 4 bases; bases outside gene matches: 4. The CDR3 region is CASSQGLAGGPTGELFF. CDR3 DNA: TGCGCCAGCAGCCAGGGACTAGCGGGGGGGCCCACCGGGGAGCTGTTTTTT.

The chain recombines TRBV18 with TRBJ2-1, with 7 bases matching TRBD2. The trim removed 0 bases at V and 4 bases at J, leaving 3 bases unmatched. Germline-derived CDR1 and CDR2 are KGHSH and LQKENI. The CDR3 is made up of 15 amino acids. The CDR3 is CASSPPGLTYNEQFF. In DNA form, the CDR3 reads TGTGCCAGCTCACCACCGGGACTAACATACAATGAGCAGTTCTTC.

The chain combines TRBV29-1 with TRBJ2-3; the match to TRBD2 covers 8 bases. This CDR3 contains 15 residues. The germline CDR1 and CDR2 sequences are SQVTM and ANQGSEA. V shed 0 bases and J 3 bases; nucleotides not matched to a gene: 5. CDR3 region: CSVEDRGGRTDTQYF. The CDR3 DNA reads as TGCAGCGTTGAAGATCGCGGCGGGAGGACAGATACGCAGTATTTT.

The V call is TRBV28, the J call TRBJ1-2; TRBD1 aligns across 8 bases. The CDR3 covers 13 residues. The germline CDR1 and CDR2 sequences are MDHEN and SYDVKM. V trimming: 6 bases; J trimming: 5 bases; junction bases outside the gene matches: 5. CDR3 in amino acids: CASRQGGWYGYTF. Written as DNA, the CDR3 is TGTGCCAGCAGACAGGGGGGATGGTATGGCTACACCTTC.

This clone was observed a handful of times. The rearrangement joins TRBV10-2 to TRBJ2-2; D gene ambiguous. CDR3 length equals 13 residues. The germline V and J ends were trimmed by 6 bases and 3 bases, with 8 bases remaining between them. Germline CDR1 is WSHSY and CDR2 is SAAADI. The CDR3 here is CASRPDYTGELFF. As DNA, the CDR3 is TGCGCCAGCAGGCCCGACTACACCGGGGAGCTGTTTTTT.

This clone was seen a handful of times. V usage is TRBV28 and J usage is TRBJ1-1; tentative D call: TRBD1 (5 bases). This CDR3 has 12 residues. Trimming stripped 2 bases from V and 10 bases from J, with 11 bases between. Germline CDR1 and CDR2: MDHEN and SYDVKM. As DNA, the CDR3 is TGTGCCAGCAGTTTAATCCAGGGAGGAGCTTTCTTT. As protein: CASSLIQGGAFF.

The rearrangement links TRBV6-1 to TRBJ1-6, with TRBD1 as a possible D gene (5 bases). The CDR3 runs to 18 residues. Trimming left V 1 base short and J 4 bases short, with 17 bases between. The germline V gene has CDR1 MNHNS and CDR2 SASEGT. The CDR3 DNA reads as TGTGCCAGCAGTGAAGAGGGGCACCAAATTAGTTATAATTCACCCCTCCACTTT. Translating it yields CASSEEGHQISYNSPLHF.

This chain links TRBV11-3 with TRBJ2-2; TRBD1 matches 8 bases. Germline trimming cut 6 bases from V and 7 bases from J; bases unmatched to any gene: 4. CDR1 SGHNT and CDR2 YENEEA come from the germline V gene. The CDR3 runs 13 residues. The CDR3 DNA follows: TGTGCCAGCAGTCCGGACAGGGTCGGGGAGCTGTTTTTT. This encodes CASSPDRVGELFF.

J is TRBJ2-7 and V is TRBV6-2 or TRBV6-3; D gene uncertain. Germline V lookup: CDR1 MNHEY, CDR2 SVGEGT. The V end lost 2 bases, the J end lost 5 bases, and 4 bases lay between the germline ends. There are 11 residues in the CDR3. In nucleotides, the CDR3 is TGTGCCAGCAGTTACACTAACGAGCAGTACTTC. Protein product: CASSYTNEQYF.

The rearrangement links TRBV6-4 to TRBJ2-3; 10 nucleotides align to TRBD2. This CDR3 has 15 residues. The V segment lost 3 bases and the J segment 1 base; nucleotides outside the gene matches: 1. Germline CDR1 MRHNA, CDR2 SNTAGT. CDR3 sequence reads: CASSEGTSGTDTQYF. For the CDR3, the DNA is TGTGCCAGCAGTGAGGGGACTAGCGGCACAGATACGCAGTATTTT.